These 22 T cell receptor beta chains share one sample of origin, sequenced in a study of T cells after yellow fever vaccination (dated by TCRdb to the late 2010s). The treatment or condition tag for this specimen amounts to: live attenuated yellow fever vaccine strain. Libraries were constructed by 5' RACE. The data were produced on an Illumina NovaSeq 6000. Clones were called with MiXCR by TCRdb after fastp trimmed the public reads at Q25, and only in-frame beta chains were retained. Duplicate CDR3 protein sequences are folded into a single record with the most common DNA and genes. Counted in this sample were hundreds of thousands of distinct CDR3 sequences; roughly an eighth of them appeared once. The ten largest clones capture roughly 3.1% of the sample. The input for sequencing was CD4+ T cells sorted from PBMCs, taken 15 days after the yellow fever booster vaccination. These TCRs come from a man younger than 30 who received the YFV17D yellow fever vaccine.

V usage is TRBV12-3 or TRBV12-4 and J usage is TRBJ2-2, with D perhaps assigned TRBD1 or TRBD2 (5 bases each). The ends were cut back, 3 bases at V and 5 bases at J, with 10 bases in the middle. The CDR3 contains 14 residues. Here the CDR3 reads CASSFGGRTGELFF. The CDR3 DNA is TGTGCCAGCAGTTTTGGGGGTCGGACCGGGGAGCTGTTTTTT.

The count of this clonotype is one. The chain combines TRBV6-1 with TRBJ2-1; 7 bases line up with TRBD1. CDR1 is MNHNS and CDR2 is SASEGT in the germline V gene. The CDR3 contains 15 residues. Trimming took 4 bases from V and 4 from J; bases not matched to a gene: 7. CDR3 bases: TGTGCCAGCAGTGCCGACAGGGAAGGTTACAATGAGCAGTTCTTC. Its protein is CASSADREGYNEQFF.

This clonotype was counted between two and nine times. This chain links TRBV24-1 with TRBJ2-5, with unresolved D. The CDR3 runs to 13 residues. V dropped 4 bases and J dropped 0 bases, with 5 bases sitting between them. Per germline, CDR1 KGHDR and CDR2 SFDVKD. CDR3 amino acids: CATSDRYQETQYF. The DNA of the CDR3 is TGTGCCACCAGTGACCGATACCAAGAGACCCAGTACTTC.

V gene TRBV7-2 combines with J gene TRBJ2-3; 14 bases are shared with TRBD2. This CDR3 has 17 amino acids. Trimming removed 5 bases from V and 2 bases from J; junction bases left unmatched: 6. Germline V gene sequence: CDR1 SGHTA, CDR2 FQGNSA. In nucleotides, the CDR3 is TGTGCCAGCAGCGAAAGACTAGCGGGGGGGTCCACAGATACGCAGTATTTT. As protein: CASSERLAGGSTDTQYF.

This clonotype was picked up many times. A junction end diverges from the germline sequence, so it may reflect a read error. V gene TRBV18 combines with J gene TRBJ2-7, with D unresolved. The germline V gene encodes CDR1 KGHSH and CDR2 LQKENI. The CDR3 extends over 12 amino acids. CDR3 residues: CASSSPENEQYF. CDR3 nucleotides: TGTGCCAGCTCATCACCGGAAAACGAGCAGTACTTC.

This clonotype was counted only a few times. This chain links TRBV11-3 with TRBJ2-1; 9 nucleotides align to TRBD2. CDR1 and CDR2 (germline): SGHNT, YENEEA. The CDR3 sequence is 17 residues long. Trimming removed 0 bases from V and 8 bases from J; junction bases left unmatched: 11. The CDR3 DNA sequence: TGTGCCAGCAGCTTAGATCGCGGGACTAGCTCGGCGGATGAGCAGTTCTTC. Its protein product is CASSLDRGTSSADEQFF. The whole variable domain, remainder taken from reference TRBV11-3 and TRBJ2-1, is EAGVVQSPRYKIIEKKQPVAFWCNPISGHNTLYWYLQNLGQGPELLIRYENEEAVDDSQLPKDRFSAERLKGVDSTLKIQPAELGDSAVYLCASSLDRGTSSADEQFFGPGTRLTVL.

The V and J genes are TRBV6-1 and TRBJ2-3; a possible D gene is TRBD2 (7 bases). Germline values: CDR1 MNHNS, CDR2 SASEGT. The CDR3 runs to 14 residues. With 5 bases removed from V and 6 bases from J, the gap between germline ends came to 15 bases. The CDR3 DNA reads TGTGCCAGCAGTTCCCGGGGGGCCGCGGATACGCAGTATTTT. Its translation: CASSSRGAADTQYF.

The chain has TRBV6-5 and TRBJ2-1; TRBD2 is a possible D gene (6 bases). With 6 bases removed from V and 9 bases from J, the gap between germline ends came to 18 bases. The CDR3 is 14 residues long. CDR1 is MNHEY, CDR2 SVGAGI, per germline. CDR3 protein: CASSHGTGVGEQFF. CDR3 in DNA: TGTGCCAGCAGCCACGGGACTGGGGTGGGTGAGCAGTTCTTC.

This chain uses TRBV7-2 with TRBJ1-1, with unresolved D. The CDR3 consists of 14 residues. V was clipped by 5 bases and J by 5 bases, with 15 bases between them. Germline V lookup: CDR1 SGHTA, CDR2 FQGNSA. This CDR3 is CASSKSGLGTEAFF. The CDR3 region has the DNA TGTGCCAGCAGCAAATCGGGCCTCGGGACTGAAGCTTTCTTT.

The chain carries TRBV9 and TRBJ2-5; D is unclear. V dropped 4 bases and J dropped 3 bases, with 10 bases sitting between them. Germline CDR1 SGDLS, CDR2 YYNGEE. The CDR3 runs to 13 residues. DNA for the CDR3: TGTGCCAGCAGCCTCACGGCGAAAGAGACCCAGTACTTC. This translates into CASSLTAKETQYF.

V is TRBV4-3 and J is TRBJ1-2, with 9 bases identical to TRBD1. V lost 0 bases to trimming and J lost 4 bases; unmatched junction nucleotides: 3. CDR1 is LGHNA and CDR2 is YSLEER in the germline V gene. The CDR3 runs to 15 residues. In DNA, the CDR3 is TGCGCCAGCAGCCAAGATTCACAGGGGGCCTATGGCTACACCTTC. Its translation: CASSQDSQGAYGYTF.

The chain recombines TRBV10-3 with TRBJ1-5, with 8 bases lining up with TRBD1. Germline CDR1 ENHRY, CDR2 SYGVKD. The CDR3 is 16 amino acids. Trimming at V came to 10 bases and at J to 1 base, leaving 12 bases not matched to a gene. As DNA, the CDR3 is TGTGCCAGGGGCGGGACAGGCAAGAGGAGCAATCAGCCCCAGCATTTT. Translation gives CARGGTGKRSNQPQHF.

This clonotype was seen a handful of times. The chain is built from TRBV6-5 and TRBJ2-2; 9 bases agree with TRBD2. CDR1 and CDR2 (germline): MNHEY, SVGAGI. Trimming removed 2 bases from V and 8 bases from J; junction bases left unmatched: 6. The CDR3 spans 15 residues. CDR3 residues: CASSYGLAGTGELFF. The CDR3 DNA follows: TGTGCCAGCAGTTACGGGCTAGCGGGGACGGGGGAGCTGTTTTTT.

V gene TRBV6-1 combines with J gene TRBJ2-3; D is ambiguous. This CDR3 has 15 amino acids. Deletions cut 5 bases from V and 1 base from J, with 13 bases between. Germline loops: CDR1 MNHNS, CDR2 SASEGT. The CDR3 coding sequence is TGTGCCAGCAGTCCTCTCAGCCAGGGCACAGATACGCAGTATTTT. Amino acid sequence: CASSPLSQGTDTQYF.

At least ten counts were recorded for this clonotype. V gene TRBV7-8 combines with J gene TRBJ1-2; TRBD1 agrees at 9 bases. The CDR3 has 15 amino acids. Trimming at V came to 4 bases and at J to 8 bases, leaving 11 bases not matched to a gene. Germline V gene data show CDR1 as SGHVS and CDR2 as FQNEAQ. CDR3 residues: CASSSGDRASYGYTF. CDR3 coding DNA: TGTGCCAGCAGCTCAGGGGACAGGGCTAGTTACGGCTACACCTTC. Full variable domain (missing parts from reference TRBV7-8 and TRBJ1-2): GAGVSQSPRYKVAKRGQDVALRCDPISGHVSLFWYQQALGQGPEFLTYFQNEAQLDKSGLPSDRFFAERPEGSVSTLKIQRTQQEDSAVYLCASSSGDRASYGYTFGSGTRLTVV.

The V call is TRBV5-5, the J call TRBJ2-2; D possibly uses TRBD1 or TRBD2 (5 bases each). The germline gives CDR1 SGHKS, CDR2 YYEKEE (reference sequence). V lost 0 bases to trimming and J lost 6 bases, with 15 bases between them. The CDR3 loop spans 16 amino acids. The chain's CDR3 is CASSLAGVAGSGELFF. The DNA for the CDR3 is TGTGCCAGCAGCTTGGCCGGGGTGGCAGGGTCCGGGGAGCTGTTTTTT.

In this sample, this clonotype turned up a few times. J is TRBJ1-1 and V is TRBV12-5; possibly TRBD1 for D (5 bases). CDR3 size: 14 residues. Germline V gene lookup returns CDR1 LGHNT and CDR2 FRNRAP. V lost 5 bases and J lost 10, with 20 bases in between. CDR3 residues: CASGIIGTEVGAFF. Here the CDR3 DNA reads TGTGCTAGTGGTATAATAGGGACTGAAGTCGGAGCTTTCTTT.

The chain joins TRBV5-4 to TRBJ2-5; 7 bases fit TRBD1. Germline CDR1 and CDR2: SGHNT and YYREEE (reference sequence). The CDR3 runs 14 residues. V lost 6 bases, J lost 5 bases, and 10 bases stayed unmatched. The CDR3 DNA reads TGTGCCAGCACCCTGACAGGGAGAGAGGAGACCCAGTACTTC. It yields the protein CASTLTGREETQYF.

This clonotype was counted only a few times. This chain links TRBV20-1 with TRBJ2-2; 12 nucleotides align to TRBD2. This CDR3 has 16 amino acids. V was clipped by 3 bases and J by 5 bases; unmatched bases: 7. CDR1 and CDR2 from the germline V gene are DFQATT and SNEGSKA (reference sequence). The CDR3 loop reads CSASRGTSGQTGELFF. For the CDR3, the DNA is TGCAGTGCTAGCCGCGGGACTAGCGGGCAGACCGGGGAGCTGTTTTTT.

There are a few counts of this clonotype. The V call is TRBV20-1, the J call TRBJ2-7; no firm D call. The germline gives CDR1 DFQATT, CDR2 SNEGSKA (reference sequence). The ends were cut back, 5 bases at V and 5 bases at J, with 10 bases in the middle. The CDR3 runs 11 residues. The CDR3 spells CSAEERHEQYV. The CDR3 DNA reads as TGCAGTGCTGAGGAAAGACACGAGCAGTACGTC.

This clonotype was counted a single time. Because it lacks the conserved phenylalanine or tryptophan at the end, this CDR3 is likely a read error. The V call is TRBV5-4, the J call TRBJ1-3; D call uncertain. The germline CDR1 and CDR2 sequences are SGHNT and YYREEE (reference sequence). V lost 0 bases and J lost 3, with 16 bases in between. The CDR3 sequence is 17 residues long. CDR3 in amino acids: CASSLDPGEVFGNTIYS. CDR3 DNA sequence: TGTGCCAGCAGCTTGGACCCCGGGGAAGTCTTTGGAAACACCATATATTCT.

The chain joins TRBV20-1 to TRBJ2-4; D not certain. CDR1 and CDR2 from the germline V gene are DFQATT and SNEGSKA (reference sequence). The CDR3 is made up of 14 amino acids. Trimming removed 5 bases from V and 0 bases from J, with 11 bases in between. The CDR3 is CSAPTNLAKNIQYF. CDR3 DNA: TGCAGTGCTCCGACCAATTTAGCCAAAAACATTCAGTACTTC.